This entry features one T cell receptor (beta chain) sequence. The sample belongs to a study of blood T cells in healthy people across ages. With a J-beta primer mix and a sample-barcoded 5' primer, a second PCR ran about 6 to 11 cycles. In TCRdb, the 5' RACE reads were re-called with MiXCR into one record per CDR3 protein. Of some 1,800,000 distinct CDR3 sequences in the sample, roughly two fifths are singletons; the top ten hold under 25%. From germline, CDR1 is KGHDR and CDR2 SFDVKD. CDR3 size: 12 residues. V lost 4 bases, J lost 8 bases, and 10 bases lay in between. The gene calls are TRBV24-1 and TRBJ1-2; possibly TRBD1 for D (5 bases). The sequenced sample was blood. The sequence was obtained from a human donor in good health. The CDR3 spells CATSDLRDGYTF. In DNA form, the CDR3 reads TGTGCCACCAGTGACCTCAGGGACGGCTACACCTTC.